This passage covers 21 T cell receptor beta chains from one sample sequenced in a study of T cell repertoires in cytomegalovirus infection (dated by TCRdb to about 2019). The reads were generated on an Illumina HiSeq 1500. Using fastp at Q25 and MiXCR, TCRdb reprocessed the public reads and kept productive beta chains. Rows are unified per CDR3 protein, each entry keeping the most common DNA and genes. This sample lists 170,000 or so distinct CDR3 sequences; approximately 17% were detected once. The ten biggest clones cover roughly a quarter of the sample. The sequenced sample was CD8+ T cells from PBMCs. Receptors were obtained from a human donor in good health (CMV status not recorded). Some clones in this sample may be carry-over from other donors' samples.

J is TRBJ1-1 and V is TRBV6-5; TRBD1 is a possible D gene (6 bases). V was cut by 6 bases and J by 5 bases, with 16 bases left in between. Germline values: CDR1 MNHEY, CDR2 SVGAGI. This CDR3 comprises 14 residues. CDR3: CASRYTTGQTEAFF. The CDR3 nucleotides read TGTGCCAGCAGATATACAACAGGGCAAACTGAAGCTTTCTTT.

The sample holds a few counts of this clonotype. V usage is TRBV7-8 and J usage is TRBJ2-7; TRBD2 aligns across 12 bases. CDR1 and CDR2 (germline): SGHVS, FQNEAQ. The trim removed 4 bases at V and 2 bases at J, leaving 9 bases unmatched. CDR3 length: 17 amino acids. The CDR3 loop reads CASSSPTSGGQPYEQYF. The CDR3 DNA sequence: TGTGCCAGCAGCTCCCCGACTAGCGGGGGCCAACCCTACGAGCAGTACTTC.

This clonotype was found a few times. V and J are TRBV6-1 and TRBJ2-7; 8 bases agree with TRBD1. After removal of 5 bases from V and 7 bases from J, the junction contained 10 bases not matched to a gene. CDR1 is MNHNS, CDR2 SASEGT, per germline. The CDR3 contains 14 residues. The CDR3 region is CASSYAQGAKEQYF. For the CDR3, the DNA is TGTGCCAGCAGTTACGCGCAGGGGGCGAAAGAGCAGTACTTC.

This clonotype was seen only a few times. The gene calls are TRBV6-5 and TRBJ2-1, with a possible D match to TRBD2 (6 bases). V was shortened by 2 bases and J by 8 bases, with 13 bases between the two germline ends. The CDR3 sequence is 14 residues long. CDR1 and CDR2 (germline): MNHEY, SVGAGI. CDR3 in amino acids: CASSYDLAVDEQFF. The CDR3, as DNA: TGTGCCAGCAGTTACGACTTAGCGGTCGATGAGCAGTTCTTC.

This chain uses TRBV7-9 with TRBJ2-5; 7 nucleotides align to TRBD2. Trimming cost V 0 bases and J 6 bases; bases outside gene matches: 7. The CDR3 is 15 amino acids. Germline loops: CDR1 SEHNR, CDR2 FQNEAQ (reference sequence). The CDR3, as DNA: TGTGCCAGCAGCTTAGCTGGACTAGGTCAAAAGACCCAGTACTTC. Translated, it gives CASSLAGLGQKTQYF.

Only a few counts were recorded for this clonotype. This chain connects TRBV4-1 to TRBJ1-3; the D is unclear. Germline CDR1 is MGHRA and CDR2 is YSYEKL. V lost 2 bases and J lost 4, with 15 bases in between. CDR3 length: 16 amino acids. The CDR3 protein is CASSQNGRGEGNTIYF. The CDR3 DNA reads as TGCGCCAGCAGCCAAAATGGTCGGGGAGAGGGAAACACCATATATTTT.

The chain links TRBV7-6 to TRBJ1-6; D remains unclear. CDR3 length: 15 residues. Trimming took 1 base from V and 7 from J, leaving 11 bases between them. Per germline, CDR1 SGHVS and CDR2 FNYEAQ. As DNA, the CDR3 is TGTGCCAGCAGCTTAGTGGCGGCCGAGAATTCACCCCTCCACTTT. Its protein is CASSLVAAENSPLHF. Looking up the rest from reference TRBV7-6 and TRBJ1-6 gives the full variable domain: GAGVSQSPRYKVTKRGQDVALRCDPISGHVSLYWYRQALGQGPEFLTYFNYEAQQDKSGLPNDRFSAERPEGSISTLTIQRTEQRDSAMYRCASSLVAAENSPLHFGNGTRLTVT.

The chain recombines TRBV7-2 with TRBJ2-7; D is undetermined. This CDR3 region has 14 residues. In germline, CDR1 is SGHTA, CDR2 FQGNSA. The V gene lost 0 bases and the J gene lost 2 bases, with 8 bases spanning the gap. The CDR3 sequence is CASSLAAVTYEQYF. CDR3 bases: TGTGCCAGCAGCTTAGCCGCAGTCACCTACGAGCAGTACTTC.

The chain joins TRBV9 to TRBJ2-7, with a possible D match to TRBD1 (5 bases). Germline loops: CDR1 SGDLS, CDR2 YYNGEE. V was trimmed by 7 bases and J by 3 bases, leaving 11 bases between them. The CDR3 consists of 12 residues. The CDR3 here is CASSTVDYEQYF. In DNA form, the CDR3 reads TGTGCCAGCTCGACAGTAGACTACGAGCAGTACTTC.

This clonotype was seen a handful of times. The gene calls are TRBV12-3 or TRBV12-4 and TRBJ1-5, with D possibly being TRBD1 (5 bases). The CDR3 covers 13 residues. V lost 1 base, J lost 7 bases, and 8 bases lay in between. The CDR3 region has the DNA TGTGCCAGCAGTTTAGGGGAGGGGCAGCCCCAGCATTTT. Protein: CASSLGEGQPQHF.

This clonotype was seen more than once but under ten times. The rearrangement uses TRBV7-9 and TRBJ1-5, with D unclear. Germline V lookup: CDR1 SEHNR, CDR2 FQNEAQ (reference sequence). The CDR3 is 17 amino acids. The germline V and J ends were trimmed by 2 bases and 9 bases, with 23 bases remaining between them. The CDR3 reads CASSLPVLAGKIVPQHF. Here the CDR3 DNA reads TGTGCCAGCAGCTTACCGGTACTCGCAGGTAAAATAGTGCCCCAGCATTTT.

This clonotype has more than one count but fewer than ten. The chain recombines TRBV4-1 with TRBJ1-4, with 7 bases fitting TRBD1. Per germline, CDR1 MGHRA and CDR2 YSYEKL. The CDR3 consists of 17 residues. V was clipped by 0 bases and J by 4 bases; unmatched bases: 8. Written as DNA, the CDR3 is TGCGCCAGCAGCCAAGAAGGGCTAGGGACAGTTAATGAAAAACTGTTTTTT. Translated, it gives CASSQEGLGTVNEKLFF.

This clonotype was recorded a few times. The chain has TRBV20-1 and TRBJ2-7; D is unresolved. The CDR3 is made up of 15 amino acids. CDR1 and CDR2 from the germline V gene are DFQATT and SNEGSKA (reference sequence). V lost 5 bases, J lost 2 bases, and 19 bases lay in between. This chain's CDR3 is CSARGPGQLTYEQYF. The CDR3 DNA follows: TGCAGTGCTCGAGGACCGGGCCAACTGACCTACGAGCAGTACTTC.

This clonotype was observed a handful of times. The rearrangement links TRBV7-9 to TRBJ1-1, with no clear D. V lost 4 bases and J 3 bases, leaving 15 bases between the germline ends. This CDR3 is 15 amino acids long. Germline-derived CDR1 and CDR2 are SEHNR and FQNEAQ (reference sequence). For the CDR3, the DNA is TGTGCCAGCAGCTCCCACACCCACGGGGACACTGAAGCTTTCTTT. It translates to CASSSHTHGDTEAFF.

The rearrangement joins TRBV28 to TRBJ2-7; D uncertain. The CDR3 runs to 13 residues. Germline values: CDR1 MDHEN, CDR2 SYDVKM. Trimming shortened V by 3 bases and J by 3 bases, and 9 bases separated the two germline ends. The CDR3 region is CASSFDGDYEQYF. The CDR3 DNA sequence: TGTGCCAGCAGTTTCGACGGTGACTACGAGCAGTACTTC. Variable domain in full (rest from reference TRBV28 and TRBJ2-7): DVKVTQSSRYLVKRTGEKVFLECVQDMDHENMFWYRQDPGLGLRLIYFSYDVKMKEKGDIPEGYSVSREKKERFSLILESASTNQTSMYLCASSFDGDYEQYFGPGTRLTVT.

V usage is TRBV28 and J usage is TRBJ2-7; possibly TRBD1 for D (6 bases). Germline V gene data show CDR1 as MDHEN and CDR2 as SYDVKM. CDR3 size: 16 residues. Trimming shortened V by 2 bases and J by 2 bases, and 16 bases separated the two germline ends. CDR3 DNA: TGTGCCAGCAGTTTACCGGCAGGGGAACGGACCTACGAGCAGTACTTC. This encodes CASSLPAGERTYEQYF.

This clonotype was detected many times. The rearrangement uses TRBV7-2 and TRBJ1-5; TRBD1 matches at 10 bases. Per the germline V gene, CDR1 is SGHTA and CDR2 is FQGNSA. With 6 bases clipped from V and 5 bases from J, the junction kept 10 bases outside the gene matches. This CDR3 comprises 16 residues. The CDR3 loop reads CASSRQGARVDQPQHF. The CDR3 nucleotides are TGTGCCAGCAGTCGACAGGGGGCGCGAGTGGATCAGCCCCAGCATTTT.

The table lists this clonotype with a few counts. The chain links TRBV19 to TRBJ2-5, with D perhaps TRBD1 (6 bases). The CDR3 consists of 16 residues. CDR1 and CDR2 from the germline V gene are LNHDA and SQIVND (reference sequence). Trimming cost V 3 bases and J 5 bases, with 19 bases left between them. The CDR3 region has the DNA TGTGCCAGTAGTATGGTGAGGGACATAGACCCTGAGACCCAGTACTTC. Amino acid sequence: CASSMVRDIDPETQYF.

In this sample, this clonotype turned up a few times. A much larger clone lies a single base off, so this may be a read error. This chain links TRBV6-2 or TRBV6-3 with TRBJ1-1, with 10 bases that match TRBD1. The CDR3 covers 15 residues. Germline lookup yields CDR1 MNHEY and CDR2 SVGEGT. The CDR3 DNA follows: TGTGCCCGCAGACCCGACAGGGGGCCTCTCACTGAAGCTTTCTTT. The encoded protein is CARRPDRGPLTEAFF.

The V gene is TRBV7-9, the J gene TRBJ1-1; D not resolved. V was shortened by 3 bases and J by 8 bases, with 13 bases between the two germline ends. The length of the CDR3 is 13 residues. Germline V lookup: CDR1 SEHNR, CDR2 FQNEAQ (reference sequence). CDR3 loop: CASSLHSRPEAFF. The DNA of the CDR3 is TGTGCCAGCAGCTTGCATTCACGGCCCGAAGCTTTCTTT.

This clonotype was seen a few times. The rearrangement links TRBV5-6 to TRBJ1-2; 7 bases agree with TRBD1. CDR1 SGHDT and CDR2 YYEEEE come from the germline V gene. V gave up 6 bases and J gave up 4 bases; unmatched junction bases: 12. The CDR3 spans 15 residues. The CDR3 region is CASTRGRGRGYGYTF. In DNA, the CDR3 is TGTGCCAGCACCCGGGGGAGGGGGCGCGGCTATGGCTACACCTTC.